Listed below are T cell receptor beta chains from one sample, sequenced in a study of blood T cell repertoires in COVID-19. Only in-frame clones appear in the TCRdb table, and some are missing; sequencing was by immunoSEQ multiplex PCR. The sample holds 250,000 to 350,000 clones, 80% to 85% seen once. Sequencing input: peripheral blood. The receptor set was obtained from a person aged 70 to 85 with COVID-19, enrolled during active disease. The CDR3 runs from the conserved cysteine through the conserved F or W. The D gene is left open where the match is weak. Clone size is not always given. Where it is, it says once, few, many or a class for expanded clones.

>TRBJ2-5|NA|TRBV9|NA
TGTGCCAGCAGCGCCCGCGACAGCCAAGAGACCCAGTACTTC
CASSARDSQETQYF
>TRBJ2-7|NA|TRBV7-2|NA
TGTGCCAGCAGCTCCAGGGGGTCGAGCGGGGGACTAACCTACGAGCAGTACTTC
CASSSRGSSGGLTYEQYF
>TRBJ2-1|NA|TRBV5-6|NA
TGTGCCAGCAGCACTCTTGGTTACAATGAGCAGTTCTTC
CASSTLGYNEQFF
>TRBJ1-1|NA|TRBV29-1|TRBD1
TGCAGCGTTGGGCTTGACAGGGGAGCTTTCTTT
CSVGLDRGAFF
>TRBJ2-4|NA|TRBV19|TRBD2
TGTGCCAGTAGTAGCGGGAGGGCCCTTATAAACATTCAGTACTTC
CASSSGRALINIQYF
>TRBJ1-6|NA|TRBV6-5|NA
TGTGCCAGCACTTCGGACCCGAGGAATTCACTAGCCCTCCACTTT
CASTSDPRNSLALHF
>TRBJ1-4|NA|TRBV7-9|NA
TGTGCCAGCAGCTTAGGACAGCCAAATAATGAAAAACTGTTTTTT
CASSLGQPNNEKLFF
>TRBJ2-5|NA|TRBV15|TRBD1
TGTGCCACCAGCAGCGGGACAGGGGAAGAGACCCAGTACTTC
CATSSGTGEETQYF
>TRBJ2-7|NA|TRBV3-1/TRBV3-2|TRBD2
TGTGCCAGCAGTCTCACTAGCGGGGGAGGGGACGAGCAGTACTTC
CASSLTSGGGDEQYF
>TRBJ2-3|NA|TRBV7-8|NA
TGTGCCAGCAGCTTAGCGCCTAGTCGGGCAGATACGCAGTATTTT
CASSLAPSRADTQYF
>TRBJ1-5|NA|TRBV28|NA
TGTGCCAGCATGAAACCGAGCTCGGGGCCCCAGCATTTT
CASMKPSSGPQHF
>TRBJ2-1|NA|TRBV2|NA
TGTGCCAGCCAAAAAAGCGGCAACTCCTACAATGAGCAGTTCTTC
CASQKSGNSYNEQFF
>TRBJ1-1|few|TRBV13|NA
TGTGCCAGCCTAGGGGCATGGCTCACTGAAGCTTTCTTT
CASLGAWLTEAFF
>TRBJ2-2|few|TRBV11-2|NA
TGTGCCAGCAGCTTAAGCCAGGGTAGACAGCTGTTTTTT
CASSLSQGRQLFF